This entry describes one TCR beta chain. Its antigen is not known. The CDR3 is 16 residues long. The germline V gene has CDR1 SGHNT and CDR2 YENEEA. The V end lost 0 bases, the J end lost 9 bases, and 15 bases lay between the germline ends. The sample is drawn from a study of T cell repertoires in aging, cancer and after chemotherapy. Points from the study as a whole: Healthy donors lost TCR diversity with age mainly through richness, cancer patients through richness and evenness. Across the chemotherapy interval, each cancer cohort showed higher median generation probability, suggesting thymic rebound.

Rearranged V-D-J TRB sequences were amplified with a mixed TRB-A/B primer pool. TCRdb redid the calling of the multiplex PCR reads with MiXCR, one entry per CDR3 protein. The sample consists of more than 3,500 distinct CDR3 sequences, 20% to 30% of them appearing once. TCR beta rearrangements were amplified from peripheral blood genomic DNA. The V call is TRBV11-3, the J call TRBJ1-6, with D perhaps matching TRBD1 (6 bases). The sequence was collected from a human donor with a blood cancer. Sample: blood. The CDR3 sequence is CASSLEGAGYSSPLHF. CDR3 DNA: TGTGCCAGCAGCTTAGAGGGGGCAGGGTACTCTTCACCCCTCCACTTT.